Listed below are T cell receptor beta chains from one sample, sequenced in a study of T-cell memory formation after mild COVID-19. TCRdb ran MiXCR on the 5' RACE reads and lists one entry per CDR3 protein. This sample has 250,000 to 350,000 distinct CDR3 sequences, with 15% to 20% found just once. The specimen sequenced was PBMCs or a T cell subset sorted from them (not recorded which). The receptor set was obtained from a young man who had mild COVID-19 (a few samples of this study predate the infection). Cell type and time point are not known. Both conserved end residues are part of each CDR3. The order of the fields is J gene, clone size, D gene, CDR3 length, V gene, CDR3 DNA, CDR3 protein. The D gene is left open where the match is weak. A clone size is listed for some rows: how often the clone was seen (once, few, many), or a class if it is expanded.

>TRBJ2-5|NA|NA|12|TRBV10-3
TGTGCCATCAGTGGGGCTCAAGAGACCCAGTACTTC
CAISGAQETQYF
>TRBJ2-3|few|NA|20|TRBV27
TGTGCCAGCAGTTTACTTCGCAGGGATCTTTGGGGGTATAACACAGATACGCAGTATTTT
CASSLLRRDLWGYNTDTQYF
>TRBJ2-7|few|TRBD1|15|TRBV4-3
TGCGCCAGCAGCCAAGAAGACAGGGGTGGCTACGAGCAGTACTTC
CASSQEDRGGYEQYF
>TRBJ2-3|NA|NA|13|TRBV24-1
TGTGCCACCAGTGATTTGCTAAAGGATACGCAGTATTTT
CATSDLLKDTQYF
>TRBJ2-5|NA|NA|12|TRBV5-5
TGTGCCAGCAGCGCCCGAGGGGAGACCCAGTACTTC
CASSARGETQYF
>TRBJ1-1|NA|NA|14|TRBV18
TGTGCCAGCTCACAACTAACGGACAGCACTGAAGCTTTCTTT
CASSQLTDSTEAFF
>TRBJ1-2|NA|NA|13|TRBV7-9
TGTGCCAGCAGCACCCCGGGGTTCTATGGCTACACCTTC
CASSTPGFYGYTF
>TRBJ2-5|NA|NA|18|TRBV7-3
TGTGCCAGCAGCCCCACTAGCCAGGGGCGAATCGGCCAAGAGACCCAGTACTTC
CASSPTSQGRIGQETQYF
>TRBJ2-2|many|NA|13|TRBV5-1
TGCGCCAGCAGCTCGGACGGAACCGGGGAGCTGTTTTTT
CASSSDGTGELFF
>TRBJ2-3|NA|NA|17|TRBV5-1
TGCGCCAGCAGTACATTTGGGGGGCTGAGTACGACAGATACGCAGTATTTT
CASSTFGGLSTTDTQYF
>TRBJ2-3|NA|TRBD2|18|TRBV9
TGTGCCAGCAGCTTAAGGACTAGCGGGGGACCTAGCACAGATACGCAGTATTTT
CASSLRTSGGPSTDTQYF
>TRBJ2-6|NA|TRBD1|15|TRBV20-1
TGCAGTGCTAGTGGGACAGGGTCCGGGGCCAACGTCCTGACTTTC
CSASGTGSGANVLTF
>TRBJ1-2|NA|TRBD1|13|TRBV6-2/TRBV6-3
TGTGCCAGCAGTCACCTGGACAGGGATGGCTACACCTTC
CASSHLDRDGYTF
>TRBJ1-1|NA|NA|16|TRBV6-2/TRBV6-3
TGTGCCAGCAGTTACTCGACTGGGAAGGGTAACACTGAAGCTTTCTTT
CASSYSTGKGNTEAFF
>TRBJ1-2|NA|NA|16|TRBV7-9
TGTGCCAGCAGTTCAGACGGGACTCCCCCCAGCTATGGCTACACCTTC
CASSSDGTPPSYGYTF
>TRBJ2-3|NA|TRBD1|15|TRBV7-9
TGTGCCAGCAGCCTCCGGACAGGGCTAGCAGATACGCAGTATTTT
CASSLRTGLADTQYF
>TRBJ2-2|few|NA|14|TRBV3-1
TGTGCCAGCAGCCAAGTTGATAGCGCCGGGGAGCTGTTTTTT
CASSQVDSAGELFF
>TRBJ2-1|NA|NA|14|TRBV5-1
TGCGCCAGCAGTCACGGGACACCCGGCGATGAGCAGTTCTTC
CASSHGTPGDEQFF
>TRBJ2-1|NA|TRBD1|15|TRBV7-9
TGTGCCAGCAGCCCCCCCGGGACAGGGCACAATGAGCAGTTCTTC
CASSPPGTGHNEQFF
>TRBJ2-1|NA|NA|13|TRBV29-1
TGCAGCGTTGCCTATTGGGGGGCCAATGAGCAGTTCTTC
CSVAYWGANEQFF
>TRBJ1-1|NA|NA|14|TRBV5-4
TGTGCCAGCAGCTTGGAAACAGCAGACACTGAAGCTTTCTTT
CASSLETADTEAFF
>TRBJ1-4|NA|TRBD1|15|TRBV24-1
TGTGCCACCAGTGACCCTGGACAGGGGGATGAAAAACTGTTTTTT
CATSDPGQGDEKLFF
>TRBJ2-1|NA|NA|15|TRBV5-1
TGCGCCAGCAGCACTGCCCTTTTCGGGGTAAATGAGCAGTTCTTC
CASSTALFGVNEQFF